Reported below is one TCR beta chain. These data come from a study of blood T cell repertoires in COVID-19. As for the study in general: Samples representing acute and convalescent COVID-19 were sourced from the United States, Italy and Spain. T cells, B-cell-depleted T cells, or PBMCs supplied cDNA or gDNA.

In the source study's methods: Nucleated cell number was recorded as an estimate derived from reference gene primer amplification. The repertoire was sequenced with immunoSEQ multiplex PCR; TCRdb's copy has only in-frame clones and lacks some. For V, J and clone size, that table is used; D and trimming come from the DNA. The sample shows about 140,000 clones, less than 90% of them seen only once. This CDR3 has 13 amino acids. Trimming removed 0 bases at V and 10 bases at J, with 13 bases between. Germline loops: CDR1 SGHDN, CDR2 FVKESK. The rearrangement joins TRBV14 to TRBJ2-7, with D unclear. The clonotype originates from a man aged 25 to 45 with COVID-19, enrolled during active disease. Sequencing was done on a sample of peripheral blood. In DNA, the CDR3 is TGTGCCAGCAGCCAAGATCTCGCGGCCGTACAGTACTTC. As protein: CASSQDLAAVQYF.